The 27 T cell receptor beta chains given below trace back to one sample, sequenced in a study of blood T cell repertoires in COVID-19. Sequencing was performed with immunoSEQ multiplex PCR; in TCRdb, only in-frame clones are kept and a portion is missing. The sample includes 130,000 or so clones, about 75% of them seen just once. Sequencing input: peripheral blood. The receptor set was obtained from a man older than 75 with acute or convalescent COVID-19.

The CDR3 bases are TGTGCCAGCGTCGGGGGGGTAGAGACCCAGTACTTC. This codes for CASVGGVETQYF. This chain joins TRBV2 and TRBJ2-5; 8 bases are a match to TRBD2. V lost 8 bases to trimming and J lost 4 bases; unmatched junction nucleotides: 3. Germline V gene sequence: CDR1 SNHLY, CDR2 FYNNEI. The CDR3 has 12 residues.

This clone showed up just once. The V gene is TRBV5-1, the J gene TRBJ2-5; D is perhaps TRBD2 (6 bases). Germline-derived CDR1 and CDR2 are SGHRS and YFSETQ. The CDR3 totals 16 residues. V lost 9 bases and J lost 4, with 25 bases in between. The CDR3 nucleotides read TGCGCCATCCCGACTAGATTTATGGTTGACGGAGAGACCCAGTACTTC. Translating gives CAIPTRFMVDGETQYF.

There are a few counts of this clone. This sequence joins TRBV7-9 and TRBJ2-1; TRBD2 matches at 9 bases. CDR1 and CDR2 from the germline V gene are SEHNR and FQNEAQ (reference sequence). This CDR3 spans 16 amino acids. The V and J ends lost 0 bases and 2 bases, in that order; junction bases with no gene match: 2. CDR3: CASSLASGGTYNEQFF. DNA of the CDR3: TGTGCCAGCAGCTTAGCTAGCGGGGGAACCTACAATGAGCAGTTCTTC. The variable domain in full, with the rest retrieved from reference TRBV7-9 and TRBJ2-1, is DTGVSQNPRHKITKRGQNVTFRCDPISEHNRLYWYRQTLGQGPEFLTYFQNEAQLEKSRLLSDRFSAERPKGSFSTLEIQRTEQGDSAMYLCASSLASGGTYNEQFFGPGTRLTVL.

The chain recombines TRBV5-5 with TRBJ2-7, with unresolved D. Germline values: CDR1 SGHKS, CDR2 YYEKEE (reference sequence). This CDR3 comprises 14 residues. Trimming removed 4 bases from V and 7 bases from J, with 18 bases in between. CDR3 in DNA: TGTGCCAGCAGCCCCATTTTGACATCCCCAGAGCAGTACTTC. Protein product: CASSPILTSPEQYF. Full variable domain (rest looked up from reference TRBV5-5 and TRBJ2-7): DAGVTQSPTHLIKTRGQQVTLRCSPISGHKSVSWYQQVLGQGPQFIFQYYEKEERGRGNFPDRFSARQFPNYSSELNVNALLLGDSALYLCASSPILTSPEQYFGPGTRLTVT.

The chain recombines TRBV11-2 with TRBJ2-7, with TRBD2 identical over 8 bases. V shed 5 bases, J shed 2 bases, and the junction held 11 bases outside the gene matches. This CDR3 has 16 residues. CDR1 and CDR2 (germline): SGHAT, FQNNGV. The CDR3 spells CASSPPLAGPTYEQYF. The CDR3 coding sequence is TGTGCCAGCAGCCCTCCCTTAGCGGGGCCTACCTACGAGCAGTACTTC.

CDR3 in amino acids: CASSQGGKYGYTF. CDR3 DNA sequence: TGTGCCAGCAGCCAAGGAGGGAAATATGGCTACACCTTC. This chain uses TRBV3-1 (or the pseudogene TRBV3-2) with TRBJ1-2; no clear D gene. This CDR3 is 13 amino acids long. Between the trimmed V and J ends, which lost 1 base and 5 bases, there was a span of 8 bases. Germline loops: CDR1 LGHDT, CDR2 YNNKEL (reference sequence).

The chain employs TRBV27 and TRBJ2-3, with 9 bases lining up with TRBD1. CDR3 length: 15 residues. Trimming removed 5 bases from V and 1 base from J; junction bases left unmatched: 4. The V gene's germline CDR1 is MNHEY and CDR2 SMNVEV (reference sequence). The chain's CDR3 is CASSTWTGGTDTQYF. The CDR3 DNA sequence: TGTGCCAGCAGTACATGGACAGGGGGCACAGATACGCAGTATTTT.

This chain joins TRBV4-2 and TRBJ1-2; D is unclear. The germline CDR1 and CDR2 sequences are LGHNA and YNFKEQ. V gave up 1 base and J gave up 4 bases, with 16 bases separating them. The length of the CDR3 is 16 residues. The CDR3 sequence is CASSQGAGFGAYGYTF. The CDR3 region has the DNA TGTGCCAGCAGCCAAGGCGCAGGATTCGGTGCCTATGGCTACACCTTC.

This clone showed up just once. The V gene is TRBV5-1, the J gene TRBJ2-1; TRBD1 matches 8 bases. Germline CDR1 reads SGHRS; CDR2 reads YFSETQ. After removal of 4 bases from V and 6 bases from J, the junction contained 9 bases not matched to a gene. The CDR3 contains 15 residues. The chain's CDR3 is CASSPGQGMGNEQFF. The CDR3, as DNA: TGCGCCAGCAGCCCCGGACAGGGTATGGGCAATGAGCAGTTCTTC.

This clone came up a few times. The CDR3 is CASSFGTGQENTIYF. The CDR3, as DNA: TGCGCCAGCAGCTTCGGGACAGGGCAAGAAAACACCATATATTTT. The chain is built from TRBV5-1 and TRBJ1-3, with 9 bases that match TRBD1. This CDR3 comprises 15 residues. From germline, CDR1 is SGHRS and CDR2 YFSETQ. The V segment lost 2 bases and the J segment 6 bases; nucleotides outside the gene matches: 6.

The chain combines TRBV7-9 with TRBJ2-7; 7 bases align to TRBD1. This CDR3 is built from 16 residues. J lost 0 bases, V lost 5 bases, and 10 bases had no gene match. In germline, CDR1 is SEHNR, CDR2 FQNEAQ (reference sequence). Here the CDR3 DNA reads TGTGCCAGCAGCCCCGTCGGACAGGTGAGCTCCTACGAGCAGTACTTC. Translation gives CASSPVGQVSSYEQYF.

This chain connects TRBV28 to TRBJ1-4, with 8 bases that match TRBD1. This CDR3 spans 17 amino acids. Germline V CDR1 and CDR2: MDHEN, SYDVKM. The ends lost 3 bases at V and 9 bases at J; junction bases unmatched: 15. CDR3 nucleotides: TGTGCCAGCAGTTTTCTTGTGAAGGCCAGGGGGCGAAAAAAACTGTTTTTT. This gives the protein CASSFLVKARGRKKLFF.

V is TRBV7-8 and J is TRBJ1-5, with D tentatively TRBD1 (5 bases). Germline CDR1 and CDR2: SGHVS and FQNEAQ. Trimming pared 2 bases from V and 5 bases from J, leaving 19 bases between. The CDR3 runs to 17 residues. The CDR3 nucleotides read TGTGCCAGCAGCTTATCTGATCCAGGGTCGTTTTATCAGCCCCAGCATTTT. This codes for CASSLSDPGSFYQPQHF.

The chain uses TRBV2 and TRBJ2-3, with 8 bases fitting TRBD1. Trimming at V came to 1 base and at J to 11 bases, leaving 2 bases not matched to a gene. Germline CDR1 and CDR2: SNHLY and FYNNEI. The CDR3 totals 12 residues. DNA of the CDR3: TGTGCCAGCAGTGAAGATGACAGGGGGCAGTATTTT. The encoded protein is CASSEDDRGQYF.

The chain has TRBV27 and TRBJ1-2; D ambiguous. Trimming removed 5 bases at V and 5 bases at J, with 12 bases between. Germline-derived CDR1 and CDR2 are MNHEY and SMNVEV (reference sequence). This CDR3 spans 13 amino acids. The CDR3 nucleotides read TGTGCCAGCAGTCCTTCTCAGTCTTATGGCTACACCTTC. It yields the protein CASSPSQSYGYTF.

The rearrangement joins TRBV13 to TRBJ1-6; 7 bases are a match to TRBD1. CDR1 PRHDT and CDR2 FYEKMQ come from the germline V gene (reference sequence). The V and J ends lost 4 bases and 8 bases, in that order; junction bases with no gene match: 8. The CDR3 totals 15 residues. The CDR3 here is CASSWTGRGYSPLHF. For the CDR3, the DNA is TGTGCCAGCAGCTGGACAGGTCGGGGATATTCACCCCTCCACTTT. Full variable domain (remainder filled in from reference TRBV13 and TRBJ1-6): AAGVIQSPRHLIKEKRETATLKCYPIPRHDTVYWYQQGPGQDPQFLISFYEKMQSDKGSIPDRFSAQQFSDYHSELNMSSLELGDSALYFCASSWTGRGYSPLHFGNGTRLTVT.

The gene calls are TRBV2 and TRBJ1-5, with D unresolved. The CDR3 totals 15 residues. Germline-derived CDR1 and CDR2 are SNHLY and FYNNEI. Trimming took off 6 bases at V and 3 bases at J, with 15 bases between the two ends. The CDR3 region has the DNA TGTGCCAGCAGGCCAGGCTCGACCTCCAATCAGCCCCAGCATTTT. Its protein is CASRPGSTSNQPQHF.

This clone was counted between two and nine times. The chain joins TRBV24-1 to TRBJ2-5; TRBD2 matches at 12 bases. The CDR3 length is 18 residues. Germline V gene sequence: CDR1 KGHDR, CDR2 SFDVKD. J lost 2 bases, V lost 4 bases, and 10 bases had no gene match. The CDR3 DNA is TGTGCCACCAGTGAACCTCGCCGACTAGCGGGGGAGCAAGAGACCCAGTACTTC. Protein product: CATSEPRRLAGEQETQYF.

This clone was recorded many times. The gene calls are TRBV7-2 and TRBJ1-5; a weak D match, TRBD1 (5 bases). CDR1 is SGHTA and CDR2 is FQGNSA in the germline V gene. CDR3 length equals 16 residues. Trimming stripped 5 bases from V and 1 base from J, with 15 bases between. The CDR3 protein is CASSPFGGGSNQPQHF. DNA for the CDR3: TGTGCCAGCAGCCCTTTCGGGGGTGGAAGCAATCAGCCCCAGCATTTT.

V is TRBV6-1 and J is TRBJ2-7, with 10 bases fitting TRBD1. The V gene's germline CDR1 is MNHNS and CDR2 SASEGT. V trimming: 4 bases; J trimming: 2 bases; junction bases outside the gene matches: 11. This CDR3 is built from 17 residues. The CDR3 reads CASSAVAGTGATYEQYF. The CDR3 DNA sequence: TGTGCCAGCAGTGCAGTCGCCGGGACAGGGGCCACCTACGAGCAGTACTTC.

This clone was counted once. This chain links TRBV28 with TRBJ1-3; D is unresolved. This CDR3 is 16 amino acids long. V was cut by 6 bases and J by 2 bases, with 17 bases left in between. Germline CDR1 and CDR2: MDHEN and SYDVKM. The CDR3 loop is CASSPPFLYTGNTIYF. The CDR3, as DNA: TGTGCCAGCAGCCCCCCCTTTTTATATACTGGAAACACCATATATTTT.

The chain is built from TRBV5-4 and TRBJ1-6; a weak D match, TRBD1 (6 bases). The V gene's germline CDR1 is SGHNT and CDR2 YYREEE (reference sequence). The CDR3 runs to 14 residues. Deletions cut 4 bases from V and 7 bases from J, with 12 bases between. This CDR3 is CASSPDSINSPLHF. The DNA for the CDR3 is TGTGCCAGCAGCCCGGACAGTATAAATTCACCCCTCCACTTT.

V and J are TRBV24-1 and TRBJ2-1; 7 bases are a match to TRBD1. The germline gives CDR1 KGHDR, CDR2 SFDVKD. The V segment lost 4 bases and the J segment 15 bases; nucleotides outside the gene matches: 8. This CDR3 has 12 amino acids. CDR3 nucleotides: TGTGCCACCAGTGACTGGACAGGTTTATGGTTCTTC. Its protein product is CATSDWTGLWFF.

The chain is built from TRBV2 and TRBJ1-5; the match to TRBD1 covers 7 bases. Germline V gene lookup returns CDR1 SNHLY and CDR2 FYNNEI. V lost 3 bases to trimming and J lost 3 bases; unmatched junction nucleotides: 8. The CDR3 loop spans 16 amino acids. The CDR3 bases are TGTGCCAGCAGTGAGTGGCGAACAGGGGACAATCAGCCCCAGCATTTT. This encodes CASSEWRTGDNQPQHF.

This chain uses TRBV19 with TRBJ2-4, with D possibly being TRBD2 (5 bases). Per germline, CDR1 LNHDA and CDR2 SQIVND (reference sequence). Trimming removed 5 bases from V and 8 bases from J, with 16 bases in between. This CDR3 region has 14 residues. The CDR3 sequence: CASSGEGWMDIQYF. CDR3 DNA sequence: TGTGCCAGTAGTGGAGAGGGCTGGATGGACATTCAGTACTTC.

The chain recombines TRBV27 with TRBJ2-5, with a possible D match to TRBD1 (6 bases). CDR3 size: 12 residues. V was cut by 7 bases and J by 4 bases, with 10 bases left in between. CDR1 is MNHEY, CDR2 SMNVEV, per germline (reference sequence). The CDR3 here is CASKTGPETQYF. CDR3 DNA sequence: TGTGCCAGCAAAACAGGGCCAGAGACCCAGTACTTC.

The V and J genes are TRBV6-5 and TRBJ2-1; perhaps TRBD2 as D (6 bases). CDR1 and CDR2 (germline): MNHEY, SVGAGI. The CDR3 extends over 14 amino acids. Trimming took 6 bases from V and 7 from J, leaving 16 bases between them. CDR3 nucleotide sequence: TGTGCCAGCAGCAGAGGGAGGTTTGATAATGAGCAGTTCTTC. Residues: CASSRGRFDNEQFF.